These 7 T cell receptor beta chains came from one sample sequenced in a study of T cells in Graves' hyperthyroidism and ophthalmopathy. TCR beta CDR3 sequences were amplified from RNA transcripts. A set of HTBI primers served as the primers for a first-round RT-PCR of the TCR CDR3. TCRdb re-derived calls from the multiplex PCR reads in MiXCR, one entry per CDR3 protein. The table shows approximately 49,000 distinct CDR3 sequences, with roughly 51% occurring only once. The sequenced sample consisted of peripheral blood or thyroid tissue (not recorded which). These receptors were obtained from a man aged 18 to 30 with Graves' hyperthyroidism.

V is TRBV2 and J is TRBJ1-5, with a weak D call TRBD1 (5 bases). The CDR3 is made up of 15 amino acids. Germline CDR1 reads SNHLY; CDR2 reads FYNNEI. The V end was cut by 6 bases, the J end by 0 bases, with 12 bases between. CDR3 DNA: TGTGCCAGCAGCGACAGCCGATATAGCAATCAGCCCCAGCATTTT. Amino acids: CASSDSRYSNQPQHF.

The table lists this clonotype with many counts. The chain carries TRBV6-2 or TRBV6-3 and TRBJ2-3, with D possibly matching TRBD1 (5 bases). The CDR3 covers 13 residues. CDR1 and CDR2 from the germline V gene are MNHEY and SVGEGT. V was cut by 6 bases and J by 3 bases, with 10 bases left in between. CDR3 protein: CASRTDQTDTQYF. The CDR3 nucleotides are TGTGCCAGCAGGACAGACCAAACAGATACGCAGTATTTT.

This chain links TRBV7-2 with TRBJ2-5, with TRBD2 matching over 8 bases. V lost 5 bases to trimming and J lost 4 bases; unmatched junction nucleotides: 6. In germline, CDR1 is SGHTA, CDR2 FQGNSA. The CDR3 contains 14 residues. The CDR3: CASSPAGGGETQYF. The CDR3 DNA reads TGTGCCAGCAGCCCTGCGGGGGGCGGAGAGACCCAGTACTTC. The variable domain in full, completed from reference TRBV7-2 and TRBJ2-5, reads GAGVSQSPSNKVTEKGKDVELRCDPISGHTALYWYRQSLGQGLEFLIYFQGNSAPDKSGLPSDRFSAERTGGSVSTLTIQRTQQEDSAVYLCASSPAGGGETQYFGPGTRLLVL.

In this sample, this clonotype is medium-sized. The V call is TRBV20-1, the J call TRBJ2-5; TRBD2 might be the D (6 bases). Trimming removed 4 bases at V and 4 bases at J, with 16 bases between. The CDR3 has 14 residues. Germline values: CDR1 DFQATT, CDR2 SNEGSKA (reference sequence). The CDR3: CSAIRLLASETQYF. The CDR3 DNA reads TGCAGTGCTATAAGACTCCTAGCGTCAGAGACCCAGTACTTC.

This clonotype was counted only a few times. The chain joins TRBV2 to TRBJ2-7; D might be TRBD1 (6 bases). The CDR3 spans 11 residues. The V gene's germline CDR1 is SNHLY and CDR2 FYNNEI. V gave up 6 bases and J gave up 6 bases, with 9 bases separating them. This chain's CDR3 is CASRDSLEQYF. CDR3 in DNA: TGTGCCAGCAGGGACAGCCTCGAGCAGTACTTC. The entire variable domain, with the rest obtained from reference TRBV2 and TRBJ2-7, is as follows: EPEVTQTPSHQVTQMGQEVILRCVPISNHLYFYWYRQILGQKVEFLVSFYNNEISEKSEIFDDQFSVERPDGSNFTLKIRSTKLEDSAMYFCASRDSLEQYFGPGTRLTVT.

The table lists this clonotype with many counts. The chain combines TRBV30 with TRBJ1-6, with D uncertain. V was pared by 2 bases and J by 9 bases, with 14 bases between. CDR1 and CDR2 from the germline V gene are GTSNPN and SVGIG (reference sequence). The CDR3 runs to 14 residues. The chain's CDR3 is CAWSLRGSTSPLHF. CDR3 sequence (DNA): TGTGCCTGGAGTTTACGCGGTTCAACTTCACCCCTCCACTTT.

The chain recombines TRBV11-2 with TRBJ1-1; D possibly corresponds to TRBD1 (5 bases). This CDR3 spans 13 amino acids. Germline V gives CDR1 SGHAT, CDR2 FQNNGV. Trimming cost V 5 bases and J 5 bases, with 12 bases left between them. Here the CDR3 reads CASSPRWGTEAFF. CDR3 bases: TGTGCCAGCAGCCCCCGGTGGGGGACTGAAGCTTTCTTT.